This TCR beta chain comes out of a study of T cell responses to AZD1222 COVID-19 vaccine (dated by TCRdb to 2020 to 2022). Concerning the study at large: AZD1222 recipients with second doses at about 4 weeks or about 12 weeks were pooled, because spike-specific TCR depth and breadth did not differ between schedules. TCR sequencing covered more than 230 trial participants: 200 to 220 given two doses of AZD1222 and around 26 given two doses of MenACWY control vaccine. Trial participants were enrolled by age into subgroups of 18-55, 56-69 and 70-plus years, and about 150, 27 and 61 TCR-sequenced participants, respectively, were included in these subgroups. Study-wide conclusions, independent of this receptor: Because no samples from the day 14 peak response were available, repertoires could be characterized only after the peak T cell response. In the small 56-69-year group, the increase in depth fell short of significance, most likely because of low power. The vaccine-associated CD4 TCRs covered the entire spike protein, and the dominant responses fell in regions 160-218 and 743-854. Reportedly, close to half of the unique spike-specific TCRs recognized epitopes lying outside the regions that are mutated in the B.1.351 and B.1.1.7 variants. Most participants were white British and females outnumbered males, and the authors suggested that clonal diversity may have been underestimated. Conclusions about previously exposed vaccinees are limited because only 5 or 6 AZD1222 recipients were SARS-CoV-2 seropositive at baseline. After two AZD1222 doses, both the breadth and the depth of spike-specific TCRs were significantly higher than at day 0 and than in MenACWY recipients.

The germline V gene gives CDR1 as SGHTA and CDR2 as FQGNSA. V lost 0 bases and J lost 5 bases; the stretch between them is 13 bases long. The CDR3 measures 15 amino acids from cysteine to phenylalanine. The entry retains the CDR3 DNA only, 45 bases that are in frame from base 1. The CDR3 regions of human TCRbeta chains were subjected to immunosequencing. The authors processed their data as follows. Repertoire TCRs were checked for matches against a reference library of SARS-CoV-2-specific TCRs that had been generated using the MIRA antigen-specificity platform. Breadth was defined as the fraction of unique TCRs that were SARS-CoV-2-associated, and depth was defined as the fraction of total T cells that were SARS-CoV-2-associated. Each spike-specific TCR was assigned to its reactive spike region and to a CD4 or CD8 class using the MIRA data. Log10-transformed breadth and depth values were compared by one-way ANOVA with Sidak's multiple comparisons tests. This is the immuneACCESS table as TCRdb keeps it, with only in-frame sequences that have V and J called. A part of the clones is gone; compared with another copy, unresolved V genes explain less than half, and the rest is unexplained. V, J and clone size derive from that table, while D and trimming were established from the DNA sequence. Within this sample are approximately 110,000 clones, with 70% to 90% of them counted one time only. The ten largest clones capture over 4.5% of the sample.

As concerns this clone: Its antigen is not yet known. There are no base qualities to consult, and no much larger clone falls within one base.

The sample's time point label, decoded: baseline before first vaccination. Vaccinee samples came from UK trials COV001 and COV002, including a single-blind randomized controlled phase 2/3 trial of AZD1222 (ChAdOx1 nCoV-19) in healthy adults. Trial participant PBMC samples were collected at day 0 and day 28 after the second dose for TCRbeta chain sequencing. The receptor chain draws on TRBV7-2 and TRBJ1-1, with the identity of the D gene unclear. The material sequenced was peripheral blood, taken on day 0 of AZD1222 vaccination. The sequence derives from an adult in good health. The CDR3 protein: CASSLARGVGTEAFF. DNA sequence: TGTGCCAGCAGCTTAGCCCGGGGAGTTGGAACTGAAGCTTTCTTT.